The present T cell receptor (beta chain) was sequenced within a study of T cell responses to AZD1222 COVID-19 vaccine. This table comes from immunoSEQ multiplex PCR, and its TCRdb copy is limited to in-frame clones, with some not included. The data show under 85,000 clones, with 70% to 90% seen just once and about 5.5% held by the top ten. Sequences were derived from peripheral blood, sampled on day 0 of MenACWY control vaccination. This receptor was taken from an adult in good health.

In nucleotides, the CDR3 is TGTGCCAGCAGCGTCCTAGCGGGGGTCTACAATGAGCAGTTCTTC. Translation gives CASSVLAGVYNEQFF. The chain joins TRBV9 to TRBJ2-1; 10 bases line up with TRBD2. Germline lookup yields CDR1 SGDLS and CDR2 YYNGEE. The ends lost 2 bases at V and 3 bases at J; junction bases unmatched: 2. This CDR3 has 15 residues.